This T cell receptor beta chain originates from a study of T-cell reconstitution after alpha-beta-depleted transplantation in children. Regarding the study as a whole: Approximately two months post-transplant, alpha-beta T cells reportedly originated from several hundred expanded graft clones. TCRbeta diversity was high at day 60 in some patients (a result of surviving recipient T cells and thymic progenitors).

CDR3 size: 13 residues. The germline V gene encodes CDR1 SGHTA and CDR2 FQGTGA. In this sample, this clonotype turned up many times. Its antigen is not known. One junction end does not reproduce the germline sequence, and a read error may be involved. This sample's TCRbeta library carried unique molecular identifier barcodes. TCRdb analysed the PCR reads with MiXCR anew, one entry per CDR3 protein. The sample shows roughly 250,000 distinct CDR3 sequences, around 8% of them seen only once. Source: PBMCs, mostly from graft donor cells, taken 180 days after TCRalphabeta/CD19-depleted stem cell transplant. V is TRBV7-3 and J is TRBJ2-3; D is unclear. The receptor's source is a male patient between 5 and 17 years old who had a stem cell transplant for acute lymphoblastic leukemia, so the T cells may come from the graft donor. CDR3 DNA sequence: TGTGCCAGCAGCTCCGAAGGTGCAGATACGCAGTTTTTT. Translation gives CASSSEGADTQFF.